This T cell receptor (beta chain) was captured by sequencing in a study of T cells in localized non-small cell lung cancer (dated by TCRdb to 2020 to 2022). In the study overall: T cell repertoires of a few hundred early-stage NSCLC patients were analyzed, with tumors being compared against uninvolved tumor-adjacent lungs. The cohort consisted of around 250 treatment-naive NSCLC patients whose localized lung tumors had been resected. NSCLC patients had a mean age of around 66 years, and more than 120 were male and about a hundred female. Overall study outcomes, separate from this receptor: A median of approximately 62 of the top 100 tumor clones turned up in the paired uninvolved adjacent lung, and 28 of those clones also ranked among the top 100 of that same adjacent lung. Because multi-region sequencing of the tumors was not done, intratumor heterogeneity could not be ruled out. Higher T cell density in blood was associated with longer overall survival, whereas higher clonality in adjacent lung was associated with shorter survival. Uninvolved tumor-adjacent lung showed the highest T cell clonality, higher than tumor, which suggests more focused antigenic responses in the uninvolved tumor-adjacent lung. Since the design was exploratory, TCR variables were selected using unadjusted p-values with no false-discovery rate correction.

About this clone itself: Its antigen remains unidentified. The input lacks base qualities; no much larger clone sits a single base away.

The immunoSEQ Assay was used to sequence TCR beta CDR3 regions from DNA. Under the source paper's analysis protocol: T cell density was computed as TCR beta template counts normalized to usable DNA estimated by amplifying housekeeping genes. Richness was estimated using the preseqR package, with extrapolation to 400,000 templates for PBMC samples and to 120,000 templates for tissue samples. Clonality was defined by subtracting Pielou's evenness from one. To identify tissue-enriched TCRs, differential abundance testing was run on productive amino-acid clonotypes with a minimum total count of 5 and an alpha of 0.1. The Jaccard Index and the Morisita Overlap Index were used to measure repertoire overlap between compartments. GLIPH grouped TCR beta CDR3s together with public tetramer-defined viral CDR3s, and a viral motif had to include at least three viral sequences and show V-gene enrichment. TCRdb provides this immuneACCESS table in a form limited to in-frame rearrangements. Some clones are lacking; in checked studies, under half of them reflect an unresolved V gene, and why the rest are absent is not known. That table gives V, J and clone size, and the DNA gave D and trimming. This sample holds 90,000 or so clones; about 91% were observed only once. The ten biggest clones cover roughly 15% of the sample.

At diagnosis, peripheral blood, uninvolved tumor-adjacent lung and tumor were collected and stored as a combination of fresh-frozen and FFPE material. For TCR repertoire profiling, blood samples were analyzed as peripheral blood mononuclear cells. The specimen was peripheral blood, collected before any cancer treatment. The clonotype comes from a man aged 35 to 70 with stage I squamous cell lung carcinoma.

CDR3 reads: CAISESQVRSYNSPLHF. The sequenced DNA is TGTGCCATCAGTGAGTCTCAGGTGCGCTCCTATAATTCACCCCTCCACTTT. The chain is assembled from TRBV10-3 and TRBJ1-6; no D gene call is confident. V and J lose 0 bases and 0 bases, and a span of 9 bases separates them. The CDR3 spans 17 residues, from the cysteine through the phenylalanine. Left in the record is the CDR3 DNA by itself, 51 bases read in frame from the first base. CDR1 is given as ENHRY and CDR2 as SYGVKD, both from the germline V gene.